This TCR beta chain emerged from a study of CD8 T cells in ankylosing spondylitis (TCRdb year 2017). A note on the overall study: To find TCR variants linked to disease, the study profiled T cell receptor beta repertoires in ankylosing spondylitis patients and healthy donors. In total, the full study cohort was made up of nearly 110 healthy donors and 25 to 30 ankylosing spondylitis patients. Peripheral blood samples were taken, and synovial fluid was additionally collected from ankylosing spondylitis patients. General study outcomes and caveats: Some TCR beta motif variants had previously been reported in synovial fluid and blood of reactive arthritis patients, which suggested common disease-initiation mechanisms. The disease-linked clones were reported to be significantly enriched in matched synovial fluid samples from ankylosing spondylitis patients. Blood from ankylosing spondylitis patients appeared to be characterized by a TCR beta motif composed of eight highly homologous amino acid variants. The disease-linked clones had a CD8+ phenotype and were found at relatively low frequencies in peripheral blood.

CDR1 and CDR2, looked up from the germline V gene, are SGDLS and YYNGEE. Germline trimming: 3 bases from V, 3 bases from J; junction bases outside gene matches: 8. The CDR3 starts with the cysteine, ends with the phenylalanine, and has 16 residues. The entry retains the CDR3 DNA only, 48 bases that are in frame from base 1. This clonotype was seen ten or more times. No cognate antigen has been identified for it. No clone much larger than this one lies a single base away; base qualities are absent. Reads for this sample came from an Illumina HiSeq 2500. Quantitative 5'-RACE with molecular barcodes was used to prepare TCR beta libraries. Per the authors' processing: Disease-linked TCR variants were identified with a new computational method built on a probabilistic model of VDJ rearrangement. Using fastp at Q25 and MiXCR, TCRdb reprocessed the public reads and kept productive beta chains. All rows with the same CDR3 protein become a single entry with the most common DNA and genes. TCRdb, not the authors, supplied the V and J calls. The sample table holds approximately 12,000 distinct CDR3 sequences, of which approximately 3% were seen once. The top ten hold under 9% of the sample.

The rearranged segments are TRBV9 and TRBJ2-5, with 10 bases aligning to TRBD2. The receptor's source is a male donor with ankylosing spondylitis or in good health (not recorded which). The sequencing input was blood, either unsorted or a sorted T cell fraction (not recorded which). In nucleotides, the sequence is TGTGCCAGCAGCGCCGATCTAAGCGGGGGGGAAGAGACCCAGTACTTC. Its protein is CASSADLSGGEETQYF.